These 4 T cell receptor beta chains share one sample of origin, sequenced in a study of blood T cell repertoires in COVID-19. Data came from immunoSEQ multiplex PCR; TCRdb stores just in-frame clones and leaves some out. The sample includes roughly 200,000 clones, 88% seen only once; the top ten take under 6.5%. Sequencing was done on a sample of peripheral blood. The receptors derive from a man aged 40-50 years with active or convalescent COVID-19.

This chain connects TRBV28 to TRBJ1-4, with D possibly being TRBD1 (5 bases). Germline V gene lookup returns CDR1 MDHEN and CDR2 SYDVKM. Trimming left V 4 bases short and J 4 bases short, with 13 bases between. The CDR3 loop spans 15 amino acids. CDR3: CASSYNGGNNEKLFF. CDR3 DNA sequence: TGTGCCAGCAGTTATAACGGGGGAAATAATGAAAAACTGTTTTTT.

V gene TRBV19 combines with J gene TRBJ1-2; D may be TRBD1 (5 bases). Germline loops: CDR1 LNHDA, CDR2 SQIVND (reference sequence). V lost 5 bases and J lost 3, with 22 bases in between. This CDR3 spans 17 amino acids. CDR3 amino acids: CASSPWGGNSEHYGYTF. CDR3 coding DNA: TGTGCCAGTAGTCCCTGGGGGGGAAATTCGGAACACTATGGCTACACCTTC.

The CDR3 reads CASSYSREGNYGYTF. The DNA of the CDR3 is TGTGCCAGCAGTTACTCTCGGGAAGGAAACTATGGCTACACCTTC. The chain carries TRBV6-5 and TRBJ1-2; unclear D gene. The CDR3 has 15 residues. Germline CDR1 reads MNHEY; CDR2 reads SVGAGI. Trimming stripped 0 bases from V and 2 bases from J, with 10 bases between.

The chain uses TRBV7-2 and TRBJ2-3; D is unresolved. Between the trimmed V and J ends, which lost 0 bases and 5 bases, there was a span of 9 bases. The germline gives CDR1 SGHTA, CDR2 FQGNSA. The CDR3 is 14 residues long. In DNA, the CDR3 is TGTGCCAGCAGCTTAGCGCTAACTGGAGATACGCAGTATTTT. This sequence encodes CASSLALTGDTQYF.